The 30 T cell receptor gamma chains below come from one sample, sequenced in a study of Vδ1+ human thymocytes. The template was reverse-transcribed extracted RNA. The CDR3 regions were amplified by multiplex PCR from V-gene primers to a constant-region primer. TCRdb re-called clones from the multiplex PCR reads via CATT. Counted here are under 25,000 gamma-chain clones, roughly 13% occurring once; the ten biggest clones make up under 2.5%. Their target antigens are unknown. Overall study findings and caveats: Thymic TRG and TRD repertoires appeared highly polyclonal, with Gaussian CDR3 length distributions.

Specimen: Vdelta1+ gamma-delta thymocytes from the thymus. The subset here: FACS-sorted CD3+ TCRalphabeta- TCRVdelta1+ TCRVdelta2- thymocytes. These receptors were taken from a child under two years old who had congenital heart surgery.

A few counts support this clone. This rearrangement joins TRGV4 to TRGJ1 or TRGJ2. Losses at the gene ends were 0 bases for V and 0 bases for J; bases not matched to a gene: 5. The CDR3 consists of 15 residues. CDR1 is EGSTGY, CDR2 YDSYTSSV, per germline. In DNA form, the CDR3 reads TGTGCCACCTGGGATGGGCGTGAGAATTATTATAAGAAACTCTTT. Its protein product is CATWDGRENYYKKLF.

This clone was found a few times. The rearrangement uses TRGV8 and TRGJP1. The CDR3 runs to 15 residues. V lost 3 bases to trimming and J lost 6 bases; unmatched junction nucleotides: 10. CDR1 and CDR2 from the germline V gene are VENAVY and YDSYNSRV. The CDR3 spells CATWDRSAAGWFKIF. CDR3 coding DNA: TGTGCCACCTGGGATCGAAGTGCTGCTGGTTGGTTCAAGATATTT.

Points on this clone: The likely explanation is a read error, given a far larger clone one base away. This chain links TRGV9 with TRGJ1 or TRGJ2. CDR3 length: 13 amino acids. Germline loops: CDR1 GITISATS, CDR2 ISYDGTV (reference sequence). V trimming: 0 bases; J trimming: 4 bases; junction bases outside the gene matches: 3. The DNA for the CDR3 is TGTGCCTTGTGGGAGGTGAAATATTATAAGAAACTCTTT. Translated, it gives CALWEVKYYKKLF.

The table lists this clone with a few counts. The rearrangement joins TRGV9 to TRGJ1 or TRGJ2. The germline V gene has CDR1 GITISATS and CDR2 ISYDGTV (reference sequence). The CDR3 sequence is 15 residues long. J was trimmed by 2 bases and V by 2 bases; bases with no gene match: 9. CDR3 bases: TGTGCCTTGTGGGAGGCCTATTCCTATTATTATAAGAAACTCTTT. It is translated as CALWEAYSYYYKKLF.

The chain links TRGV5 to TRGJ1 or TRGJ2. CDR1 VINAFY and CDR2 YDVSNSKD come from the germline V gene. J gave up 4 bases and V 0 bases, and 6 bases lay outside the gene matches. The CDR3 totals 14 residues. The CDR3 reads CATWDRRRYYKKLF. CDR3 bases: TGTGCCACCTGGGACAGGCGGCGCTATTATAAGAAACTCTTT.

As concerns this clone: Possible read error: a much larger clone is one base away. Other DNA sequences within the sample encode an identical CDR3. The chain joins TRGV9 to TRGJ1 or TRGJ2. Germline V gene lookup returns CDR1 GITISATS and CDR2 ISYDGTV (reference sequence). CDR3 length: 13 residues. The CDR3 loop reads CALWEVRYYKKLF. CDR3 bases: TGTGCCTTGTGGGAGGTGCGTTATTATAAGAAACTCTTC.

This chain uses TRGV5 with TRGJP2. Germline V gene data show CDR1 as VINAFY and CDR2 as YDVSNSKD. This CDR3 spans 13 amino acids. Unmatched junction bases numbered 3, after V lost 0 bases and J lost 8 bases. In DNA form, the CDR3 reads TGTGCCACCTGGGACAGGCGGGATTGGATCAAGACGTTT. This gives the protein CATWDRRDWIKTF.

V is TRGV4 and J is TRGJ1 or TRGJ2. Trimming cost V 6 bases and J 10 bases; bases outside gene matches: 12. The CDR3 consists of 12 residues. CDR1 and CDR2 (germline): EGSTGY, YDSYTSSV. Here the CDR3 reads CATWKGGRKKLF. DNA for the CDR3: TGTGCCACCTGGAAGGGGGGGAGGAAGAAACTCTTT.

Of note for this clone: At the DNA level, this CDR3 is encoded by other sequences in the same sample as well. The chain uses TRGV9 and TRGJP1. The CDR3 consists of 13 residues. CDR1 is GITISATS and CDR2 is ISYDGTV in the germline V gene (reference sequence). J was trimmed by 0 bases and V by 9 bases; bases with no gene match: 4. This CDR3 reads CALADTTGWFKIF. The CDR3 DNA follows: TGTGCCTTGGCCGATACCACTGGTTGGTTCAAGATATTT.

This clone appeared a few times. The chain carries TRGV9 and TRGJ1 or TRGJ2. The V gene end was trimmed by 3 bases and the J gene end by 10 bases; junction bases not matched to a gene: 9. This CDR3 region has 12 residues. Germline values: CDR1 GITISATS, CDR2 ISYDGTV (reference sequence). Here the CDR3 DNA reads TGTGCCTTGTGGGAGCCGCAAGGAAAGAAACTCTTT. This encodes CALWEPQGKKLF.

The V gene is TRGV5, the J gene TRGJ1 or TRGJ2. CDR1 is VINAFY and CDR2 is YDVSNSKD in the germline V gene. The CDR3 is made up of 15 amino acids. V lost 2 bases, J lost 3 bases, and 10 bases stayed unmatched. Written as DNA, the CDR3 is TGTGCCACCTGGGACAAGGGCCCTACTTATTATAAGAAACTCTTT. The encoded protein is CATWDKGPTYYKKLF.

This clone was seen more than once but under ten times. This chain links TRGV4 with TRGJ1 or TRGJ2. J lost 3 bases, V lost 0 bases, and 5 bases had no gene match. Germline V gene data show CDR1 as EGSTGY and CDR2 as YDSYTSSV. This CDR3 has 14 amino acids. The CDR3 DNA sequence: TGTGCCACCTGGGATGGGAACAGTTATTATAAGAAACTCTTT. It encodes CATWDGNSYYKKLF.

This clone appeared a few times. The chain couples TRGV4 to TRGJ1 or TRGJ2. The trim removed 6 bases at V and 11 bases at J, leaving 7 bases unmatched. The V gene's germline CDR1 is EGSTGY and CDR2 YDSYTSSV. This CDR3 spans 10 amino acids. This CDR3 is CATWNQEKLF. The CDR3 DNA reads TGTGCCACCTGGAATCAGGAGAAACTCTTT.

Details on this clone: Other nucleotide sequences from this sample produce the same CDR3. The gene calls are TRGV4 and TRGJ1 or TRGJ2. The V gene's germline CDR1 is EGSTGY and CDR2 YDSYTSSV. The CDR3 is 15 amino acids. V shed 0 bases, J shed 2 bases, and the junction held 7 bases outside the gene matches. This CDR3 is CATWDGPGDYYKKLF. Here the CDR3 DNA reads TGTGCCACCTGGGATGGGCCGGGGGATTATTATAAGAAACTCTTT.

This clone was counted only a few times. The J gene is TRGJ1 or TRGJ2, the V gene TRGV4. The germline V gene has CDR1 EGSTGY and CDR2 YDSYTSSV. CDR3 length: 16 amino acids. V lost 6 bases to trimming and J lost 0 bases; unmatched junction nucleotides: 14. CDR3 coding DNA: TGTGCCACCTGGAATTTTAGGAACAAGAATTATTATAAGAAACTCTTT. Translating gives CATWNFRNKNYYKKLF.

V is TRGV2 and J is TRGJ1 or TRGJ2. V shed 5 bases and J 12 bases; nucleotides not matched to a gene: 13. The CDR3 runs to 12 residues. CDR1 is EGSNGY, CDR2 YDSYNSKV, per germline. CDR3 nucleotides: TGTGCCACCTGGGCCTGGCAGGAGGGGAAACTCTTT. Protein: CATWAWQEGKLF.

V is TRGV2 and J is TRGJP1. Germline CDR1 and CDR2: EGSNGY and YDSYNSKV. J was trimmed by 4 bases and V by 1 base; bases with no gene match: 0. The CDR3 length is 13 residues. The DNA for the CDR3 is TGTGCCACCTGGGACGGCACTGGTTGGTTCAAGATATTT. This sequence encodes CATWDGTGWFKIF.

This clone appeared a few times. A much larger clone sits a single nucleotide away, making a read error possible. The chain uses TRGV5 and TRGJ1 or TRGJ2. This CDR3 comprises 13 residues. V shed 2 bases and J 3 bases; nucleotides not matched to a gene: 4. Germline V gives CDR1 VINAFY, CDR2 YDVSNSKD. The CDR3 sequence is CATWDTPYYKKLF. The CDR3 DNA follows: TGTGCCACCTGGGACACGCCTTATTATAAGAAACTCTTT.

This chain connects TRGV8 to TRGJP1. Germline loops: CDR1 VENAVY, CDR2 YDSYNSRV. This CDR3 contains 14 residues. With V trimmed by 0 bases and J by 5 bases, 3 bases remained unmatched. In DNA, the CDR3 is TGTGCCACCTGGGATAGGCGTACTGGTTGGTTCAAGATATTT. This sequence encodes CATWDRRTGWFKIF.

This clone was observed a handful of times. V gene TRGV4 combines with J gene TRGJP2. V lost 4 bases and J lost 4; bases outside the gene matches: 9. The CDR3 length is 15 residues. CDR1 EGSTGY and CDR2 YDSYTSSV come from the germline V gene. The CDR3 bases are TGTGCCACCTGGGACGGGCCCCATAGTGATTGGATCAAGACGTTT. It specifies CATWDGPHSDWIKTF.

Note on this clone: Different DNA sequences within this sample yield the same CDR3. The rearrangement links TRGV5 to TRGJ1 or TRGJ2. CDR1 VINAFY and CDR2 YDVSNSKD come from the germline V gene. The CDR3 length is 13 residues. V was clipped by 0 bases and J by 6 bases; unmatched bases: 5. This CDR3 reads CATWDRRRYKKLF. CDR3 nucleotides: TGTGCCACCTGGGACAGGCGCCGTTATAAGAAACTCTTT.

This clone was picked up a small number of times. Other DNA sequences within the sample encode an identical CDR3. This chain uses TRGV9 with TRGJ1 or TRGJ2. The germline V gene encodes CDR1 GITISATS and CDR2 ISYDGTV (reference sequence). V was pared by 0 bases and J by 7 bases, with 6 bases of the junction left unmatched. The CDR3 loop spans 13 amino acids. CDR3 coding DNA: TGTGCCTTGTGGGAGGTGCGCGGCTATAAGAAACTCTTT. This translates into CALWEVRGYKKLF.

By share, this clone counts as medium-sized. The chain recombines TRGV5 with TRGJ1 or TRGJ2. This CDR3 is 12 amino acids long. CDR1 VINAFY and CDR2 YDVSNSKD come from the germline V gene. V was pared by 3 bases and J by 10 bases, with 9 bases of the junction left unmatched. The CDR3 loop reads CATWDGLIKKLF. CDR3 sequence (DNA): TGTGCCACCTGGGACGGGCTAATAAAGAAACTCTTT.

This clone has only a few counts. V usage is TRGV4 and J usage is TRGJ1 or TRGJ2. The CDR3 loop spans 14 amino acids. Germline assignment: CDR1 EGSTGY and CDR2 YDSYTSSV. The V gene end was trimmed by 1 base and the J gene end by 2 bases; junction bases not matched to a gene: 5. The CDR3 loop is CATWDGKDYYKKLF. The DNA of the CDR3 is TGTGCCACCTGGGATGGAAAGGATTATTATAAGAAACTCTTT.

This clone showed up just a few times. This chain links TRGV9 with TRGJP2. J was trimmed by 3 bases and V by 2 bases; bases with no gene match: 6. The CDR3 is 15 amino acids. Germline V gene lookup returns CDR1 GITISATS and CDR2 ISYDGTV (reference sequence). The CDR3 DNA reads TGTGCCTTGTGGGAGGCCTTTCGTAGTGATTGGATCAAGACGTTT. The encoded protein is CALWEAFRSDWIKTF.

V gene TRGV4 combines with J gene TRGJ1 or TRGJ2. The length of the CDR3 is 12 residues. Germline V lookup: CDR1 EGSTGY, CDR2 YDSYTSSV. The V and J ends lost 3 bases and 5 bases, in that order; junction bases with no gene match: 4. This CDR3 reads CATWDIDYKKLF. The CDR3 nucleotides are TGTGCCACCTGGGATATAGATTATAAGAAACTCTTT.

This clone was picked up a small number of times. One end of the junction varies from germline; a read error may be responsible. V usage is TRGV5 and J usage is TRGJP1. The CDR3 runs 13 residues. CDR1 is VINAFY, CDR2 YDVSNSKD, per germline. CDR3 DNA sequence: TGTGCAACCTGGGGTACCACTGGTTGGTTCAAGATATTT. Translated: CATWGTTGWFKIF.

In its sample, this clone was seen a few times. Other nucleotide sequences in the sample specify the same CDR3. The chain is built from TRGV3 and TRGJ1 or TRGJ2. The CDR3 extends over 13 amino acids. Germline-derived CDR1 and CDR2 are VTNTFY and YDVSTARD (reference sequence). V shed 0 bases, J shed 7 bases, and the junction held 6 bases outside the gene matches. The CDR3 region has the DNA TGTGCCACCTGGGACAGGCTCTGGTATAAGAAACTCTTT. Protein: CATWDRLWYKKLF.

This clone has just a few counts. The chain uses TRGV8 and TRGJP2. Germline trimming cut 1 base from V and 6 bases from J; bases unmatched to any gene: 2. This CDR3 is built from 13 residues. Germline V gene data show CDR1 as VENAVY and CDR2 as YDSYNSRV. The CDR3 spells CATWDRRDWIKTF. The CDR3 DNA follows: TGTGCCACCTGGGATAGACGTGATTGGATCAAGACGTTT.

The chain couples TRGV8 to TRGJP2. Per germline, CDR1 VENAVY and CDR2 YDSYNSRV. Trimming at V came to 1 base and at J to 6 bases, leaving 5 bases not matched to a gene. The length of the CDR3 is 14 residues. The DNA for the CDR3 is TGTGCCACCTGGGATAGAGGGCGTGATTGGATCAAGACGTTT. Translation: CATWDRGRDWIKTF.